This T cell receptor beta chain was sequenced during a study of CD8+ T cells in alopecia areata. Study-wide background: Patients in the treated group were given tofacitinib by mouth, 5 to 10 mg twice a day.

Remarks on this clone: No antigen is known for it.

It was cDNA, reverse transcribed from extracted RNA, that served as the sequencing template. Profiling relied on immunoSEQ multiplex PCR, and the TCRdb table lists in-frame clones only, not all of them. The data show 140,000 to 150,000 clones, around 87% seen once. Trimming pared 3 bases from V and 3 bases from J, leaving 12 bases between. Germline CDR1 is SQVTM and CDR2 is ANQGSEA. CDR3 size: 13 residues. Study-wide findings and caveats: Higher clonality was seen in lesional scalp than in normal scalp, especially in alopecia totalis/universalis.

The V and J genes are TRBV29-1 and TRBJ2-7, with D perhaps TRBD1 (5 bases). The TCR was taken from a human donor with alopecia areata. The material was CD8+ T cells sorted from blood, obtained at week 0. CDR3 in DNA: TGCAGCGTTGAGCAGGGAAACGTCTACGAGCAGTACTTC. It is translated as CSVEQGNVYEQYF.